The rows below give T cell receptor beta chains drawn from one sample of a study of blood T cell repertoires in COVID-19. Profiling relied on immunoSEQ multiplex PCR, and the TCRdb table lists in-frame clones only, not all of them. Among approximately 460,000 clones, nearly 90% were seen once, and the ten largest hold roughly 1%. Specimen: peripheral blood. These receptors came from a man younger than 30 with COVID-19, enrolled during active disease. The CDR3 runs from the conserved cysteine through the conserved F or W. Each record gives: D gene, V gene, J gene, CDR3 protein. D genes are given only for firm matches.

d_gene: .; v_gene: TRBV5-1; j_gene: TRBJ2-1; CDR3aa: CASSLGDREVWDNEQFF
d_gene: .; v_gene: TRBV15; j_gene: TRBJ2-7; CDR3aa: CATSRDMTVYEQYF
d_gene: .; v_gene: TRBV19; j_gene: TRBJ1-1; CDR3aa: CASSMGPNTEAFF
d_gene: .; v_gene: TRBV2; j_gene: TRBJ2-6; CDR3aa: CASILWDTILPGANVLTF
d_gene: .; v_gene: TRBV18; j_gene: TRBJ2-5; CDR3aa: CASSPTRGQETQYF
d_gene: .; v_gene: TRBV5-6; j_gene: TRBJ1-6; CDR3aa: CASSFRTVNSPLHF
d_gene: TRBD1; v_gene: TRBV6-2/TRBV6-3; j_gene: TRBJ1-2; CDR3aa: CASSRGQAGYTF
d_gene: TRBD1; v_gene: TRBV20-1; j_gene: TRBJ2-5; CDR3aa: CSGDSQETQYF
d_gene: TRBD1; v_gene: TRBV6-5; j_gene: TRBJ2-7; CDR3aa: CATGQAYEQYF
d_gene: .; v_gene: TRBV5-1; j_gene: TRBJ1-1; CDR3aa: CASSSDRRFLNTEAFF
d_gene: .; v_gene: TRBV9; j_gene: TRBJ1-2; CDR3aa: CASSASTAQGYGYTF
d_gene: TRBD2; v_gene: TRBV7-2; j_gene: TRBJ2-2; CDR3aa: CASSLVGGGITGELFF
d_gene: .; v_gene: TRBV5-1; j_gene: TRBJ2-2; CDR3aa: CASSLEAGQTGELFF
d_gene: .; v_gene: TRBV11-1; j_gene: TRBJ2-3; CDR3aa: CASSEQGDTQYF
d_gene: .; v_gene: TRBV7-9; j_gene: TRBJ2-3; CDR3aa: CASSLVPGSDTQYF
d_gene: .; v_gene: TRBV27; j_gene: TRBJ2-2; CDR3aa: CASTFRGSLNTGELFF
d_gene: TRBD1; v_gene: TRBV18; j_gene: TRBJ2-1; CDR3aa: CASSPRSAGGSYNEQFF
d_gene: TRBD1; v_gene: TRBV28; j_gene: TRBJ1-4; CDR3aa: CASSLSLGGGEKLFF
d_gene: TRBD1; v_gene: TRBV18; j_gene: TRBJ1-1; CDR3aa: CASSPGTDKTEAFF
d_gene: .; v_gene: TRBV24-1; j_gene: TRBJ2-3; CDR3aa: CATSDPSGTPNTDTQYF
d_gene: .; v_gene: TRBV6-1; j_gene: TRBJ1-3; CDR3aa: CASSEAPRGAGNTIYF
d_gene: TRBD2; v_gene: TRBV19; j_gene: TRBJ2-5; CDR3aa: CASGGLAGEETQYF
d_gene: TRBD2; v_gene: TRBV9; j_gene: TRBJ2-3; CDR3aa: CASSPRLAGGHQDTQYF
d_gene: .; v_gene: TRBV15; j_gene: TRBJ2-2; CDR3aa: CATSRVGLVETGELFF
d_gene: .; v_gene: TRBV12-3/TRBV12-4; j_gene: TRBJ1-2; CDR3aa: CASSLDSNYGYTF
d_gene: TRBD2; v_gene: TRBV28; j_gene: TRBJ2-1; CDR3aa: CASSLLAESYNEQFF
d_gene: .; v_gene: TRBV2; j_gene: TRBJ1-2; CDR3aa: CASSDRDSTGYTF
d_gene: .; v_gene: TRBV12-3/TRBV12-4; j_gene: TRBJ1-5; CDR3aa: CASSFSGNQPQHF
d_gene: TRBD1; v_gene: TRBV7-9; j_gene: TRBJ1-6; CDR3aa: CASSSRQGVGSPLHF
d_gene: .; v_gene: TRBV5-1; j_gene: TRBJ1-2; CDR3aa: CASSDPTELYGYTF
d_gene: TRBD1; v_gene: TRBV5-1; j_gene: TRBJ2-1; CDR3aa: CASSLRAGQGNNEQFF
d_gene: TRBD1; v_gene: TRBV19; j_gene: TRBJ2-7; CDR3aa: CASSMAGGGEQYF
d_gene: .; v_gene: TRBV5-1; j_gene: TRBJ1-2; CDR3aa: CASSGGTEGYGYTF